This T cell receptor (beta chain) was retrieved from a study of T cells in localized non-small cell lung cancer. General study findings and limits: Compared with tumor, uninvolved adjacent lung displayed greater T cell clonality, ranking highest overall.

Germline CDR1 reads SGHRS; CDR2 reads YFSETQ. This CDR3 contains 17 residues. J was trimmed by 2 bases and V by 4 bases; bases with no gene match: 9. The table came from immunoSEQ multiplex PCR; TCRdb's copy has only in-frame clones and leaves some out. The sample gives around 91,000 clones, roughly 89% of which show up once; more than 14% is in the top ten. A remark on this clone: Its antigen is currently unknown.

The material sequenced was peripheral blood, taken before any cancer treatment. This sequence originates from a man aged 35 to 70 with stage I squamous cell lung carcinoma. The chain employs TRBV5-1 and TRBJ1-2; TRBD1 agrees at 12 bases. CDR3 protein: CASSPFGTGGRNYGYTF. The CDR3 DNA sequence: TGCGCCAGCAGCCCCTTTGGGACAGGGGGCCGGAACTATGGCTACACCTTC.